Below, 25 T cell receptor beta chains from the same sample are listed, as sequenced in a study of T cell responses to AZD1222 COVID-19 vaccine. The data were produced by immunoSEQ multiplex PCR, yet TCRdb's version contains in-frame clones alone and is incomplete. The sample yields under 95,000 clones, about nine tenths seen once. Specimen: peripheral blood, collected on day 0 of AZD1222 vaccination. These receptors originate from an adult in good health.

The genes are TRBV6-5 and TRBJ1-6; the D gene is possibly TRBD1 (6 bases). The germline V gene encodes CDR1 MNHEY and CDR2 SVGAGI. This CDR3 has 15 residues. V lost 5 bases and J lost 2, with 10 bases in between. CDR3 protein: CASSPQGPYNSPLHF. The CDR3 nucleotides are TGTGCCAGCAGTCCACAGGGACCCTATAATTCACCCCTCCACTTT.

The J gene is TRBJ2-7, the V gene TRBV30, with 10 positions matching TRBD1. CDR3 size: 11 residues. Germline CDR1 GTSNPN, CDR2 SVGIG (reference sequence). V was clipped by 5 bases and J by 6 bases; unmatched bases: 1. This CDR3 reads CAWDRGPEQYF. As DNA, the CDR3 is TGTGCCTGGGACAGGGGGCCCGAGCAGTACTTC.

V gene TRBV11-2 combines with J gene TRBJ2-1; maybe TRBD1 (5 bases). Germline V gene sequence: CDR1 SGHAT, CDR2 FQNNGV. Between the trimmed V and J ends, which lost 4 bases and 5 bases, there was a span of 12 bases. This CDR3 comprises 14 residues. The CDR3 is CASSSGLQNNEQFF. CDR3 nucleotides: TGTGCCAGCAGCTCAGGGCTACAGAACAATGAGCAGTTCTTC. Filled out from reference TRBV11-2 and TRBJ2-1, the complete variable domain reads EAGVAQSPRYKIIEKRQSVAFWCNPISGHATLYWYQQILGQGPKLLIQFQNNGVVDDSQLPKDRFSAERLKGVDSTLKIQPAKLEDSAVYLCASSSGLQNNEQFFGPGTRLTVL.

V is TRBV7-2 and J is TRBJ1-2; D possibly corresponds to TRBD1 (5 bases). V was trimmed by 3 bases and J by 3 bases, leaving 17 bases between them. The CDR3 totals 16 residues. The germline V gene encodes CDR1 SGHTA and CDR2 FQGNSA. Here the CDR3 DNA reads TGTGCCAGCAGCTTCGTTCGGGGACCGACCCACTATGGCTACACCTTC. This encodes CASSFVRGPTHYGYTF.

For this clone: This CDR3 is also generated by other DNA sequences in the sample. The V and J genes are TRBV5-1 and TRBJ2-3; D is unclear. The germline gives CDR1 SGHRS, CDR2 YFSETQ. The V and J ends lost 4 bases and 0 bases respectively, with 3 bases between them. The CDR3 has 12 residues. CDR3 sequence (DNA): TGCGCCAGCAGCCTCAGCACAGATACGCAGTATTTT. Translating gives CASSLSTDTQYF.

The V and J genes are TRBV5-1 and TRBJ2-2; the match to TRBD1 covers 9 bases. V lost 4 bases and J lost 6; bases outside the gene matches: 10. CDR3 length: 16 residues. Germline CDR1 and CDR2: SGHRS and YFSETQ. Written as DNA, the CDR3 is TGCGCCAGCAGCGCCGGGACAGGGAGTTGGCCCGGGGAGCTGTTTTTT. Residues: CASSAGTGSWPGELFF.

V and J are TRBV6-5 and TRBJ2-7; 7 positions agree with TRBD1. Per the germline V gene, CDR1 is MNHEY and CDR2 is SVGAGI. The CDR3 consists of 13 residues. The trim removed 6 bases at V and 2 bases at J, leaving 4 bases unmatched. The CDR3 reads CASRAQGPYEQYF. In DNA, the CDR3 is TGTGCCAGCAGAGCACAGGGGCCCTACGAGCAGTACTTC.

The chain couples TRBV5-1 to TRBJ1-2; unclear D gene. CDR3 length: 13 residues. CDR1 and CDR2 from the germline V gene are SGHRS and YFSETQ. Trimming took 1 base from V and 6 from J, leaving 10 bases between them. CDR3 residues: CASSLSIEDGYTF. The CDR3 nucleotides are TGCGCCAGCAGCTTGTCAATAGAGGATGGCTACACCTTC.

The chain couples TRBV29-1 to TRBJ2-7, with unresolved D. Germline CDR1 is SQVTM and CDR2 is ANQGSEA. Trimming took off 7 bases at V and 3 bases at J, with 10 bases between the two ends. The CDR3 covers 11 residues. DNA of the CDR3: TGCAGCGCTAGGACGGTCTACGAGCAGTACTTC. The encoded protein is CSARTVYEQYF.

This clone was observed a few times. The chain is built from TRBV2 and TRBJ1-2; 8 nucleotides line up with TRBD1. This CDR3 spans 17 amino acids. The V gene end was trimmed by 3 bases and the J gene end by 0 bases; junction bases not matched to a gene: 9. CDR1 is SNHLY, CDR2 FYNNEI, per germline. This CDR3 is CASSERDRTRSNYGYTF. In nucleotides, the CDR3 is TGTGCCAGCAGTGAGAGGGACAGGACCCGCTCTAACTATGGCTACACCTTC.

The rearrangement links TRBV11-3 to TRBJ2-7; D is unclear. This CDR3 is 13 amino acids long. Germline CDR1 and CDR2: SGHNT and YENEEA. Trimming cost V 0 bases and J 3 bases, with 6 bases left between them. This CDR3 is CASSLDHDYEQYF. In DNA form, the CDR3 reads TGTGCCAGCAGCTTAGATCACGACTACGAGCAGTACTTC.

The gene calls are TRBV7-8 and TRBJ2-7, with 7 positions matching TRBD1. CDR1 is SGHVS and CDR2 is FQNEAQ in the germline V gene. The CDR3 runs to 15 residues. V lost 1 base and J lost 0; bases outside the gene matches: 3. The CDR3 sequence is CASSLGQGPSYEQYF. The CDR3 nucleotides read TGTGCCAGCAGCTTAGGACAGGGCCCCTCCTACGAGCAGTACTTC.

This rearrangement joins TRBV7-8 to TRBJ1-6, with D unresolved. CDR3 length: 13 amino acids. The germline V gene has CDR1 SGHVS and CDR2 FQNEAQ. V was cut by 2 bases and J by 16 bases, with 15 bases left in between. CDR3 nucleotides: TGTGCCAGCAGCTTAACCCCCGGAGGCCCTCTCCACTTT. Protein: CASSLTPGGPLHF.

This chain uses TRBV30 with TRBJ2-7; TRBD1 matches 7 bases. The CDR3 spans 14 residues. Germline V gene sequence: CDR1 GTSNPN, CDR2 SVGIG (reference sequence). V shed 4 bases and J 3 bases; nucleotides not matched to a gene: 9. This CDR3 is CAWNMRGLIYEQYF. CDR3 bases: TGTGCCTGGAATATGAGGGGGCTAATCTACGAGCAGTACTTC.

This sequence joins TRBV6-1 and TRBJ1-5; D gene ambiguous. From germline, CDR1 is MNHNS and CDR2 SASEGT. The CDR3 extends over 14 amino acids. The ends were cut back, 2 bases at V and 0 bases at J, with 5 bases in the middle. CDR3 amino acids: CASSEQTSNQPQHF. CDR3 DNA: TGTGCCAGCAGTGAACAGACTAGCAATCAGCCCCAGCATTTT.

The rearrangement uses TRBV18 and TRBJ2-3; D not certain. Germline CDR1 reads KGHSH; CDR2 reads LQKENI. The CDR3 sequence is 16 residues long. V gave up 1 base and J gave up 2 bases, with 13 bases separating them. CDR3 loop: CASSPRASSSTDTQYF. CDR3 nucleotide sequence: TGTGCCAGCTCACCACGGGCCAGTTCCTCCACAGATACGCAGTATTTT.

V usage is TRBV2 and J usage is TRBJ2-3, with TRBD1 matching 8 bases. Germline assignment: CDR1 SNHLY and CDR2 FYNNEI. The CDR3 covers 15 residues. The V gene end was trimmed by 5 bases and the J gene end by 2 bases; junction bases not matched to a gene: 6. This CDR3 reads CASSQETGATDTQYF. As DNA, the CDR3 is TGTGCCAGCAGTCAAGAGACAGGGGCCACAGATACGCAGTATTTT.

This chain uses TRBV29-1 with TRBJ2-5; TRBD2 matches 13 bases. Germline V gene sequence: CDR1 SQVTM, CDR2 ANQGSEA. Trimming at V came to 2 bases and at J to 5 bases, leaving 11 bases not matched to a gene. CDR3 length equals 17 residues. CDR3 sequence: CSVELPPGLAGRETQYF. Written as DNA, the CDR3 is TGCAGCGTTGAACTACCCCCGGGACTAGCGGGACGTGAGACCCAGTACTTC. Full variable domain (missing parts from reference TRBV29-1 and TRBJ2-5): SAVISQKPSRDICQRGTSLTIQCQVDSQVTMMFWYRQQPGQSLTLIATANQGSEATYESGFVIDKFPISRPNLTFSTLTVSNMSPEDSSIYLCSVELPPGLAGRETQYFGPGTRLLVL.

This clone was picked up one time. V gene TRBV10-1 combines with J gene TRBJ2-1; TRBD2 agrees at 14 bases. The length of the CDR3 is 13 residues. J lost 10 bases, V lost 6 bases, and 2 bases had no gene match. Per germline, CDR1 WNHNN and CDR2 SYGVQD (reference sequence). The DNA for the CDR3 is TGCGCCAGCAGAAGGACTAGCGGGAGGGAGCAGTTCTTC. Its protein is CASRRTSGREQFF.

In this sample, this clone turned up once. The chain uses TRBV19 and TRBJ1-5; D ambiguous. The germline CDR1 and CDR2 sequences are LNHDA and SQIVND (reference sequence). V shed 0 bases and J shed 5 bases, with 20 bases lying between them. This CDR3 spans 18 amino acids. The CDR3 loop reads CASSIDGPRFAGDQPQHF. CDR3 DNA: TGTGCCAGTAGTATAGATGGACCCAGGTTCGCGGGCGATCAGCCCCAGCATTTT.

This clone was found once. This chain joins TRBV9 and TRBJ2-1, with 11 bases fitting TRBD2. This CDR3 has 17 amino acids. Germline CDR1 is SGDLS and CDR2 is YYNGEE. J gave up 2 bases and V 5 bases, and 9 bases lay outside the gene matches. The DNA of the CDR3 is TGTGCCAGCAGTCCACCCTTAGCGGGAGGGGCCTACAATGAGCAGTTCTTC. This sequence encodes CASSPPLAGGAYNEQFF.

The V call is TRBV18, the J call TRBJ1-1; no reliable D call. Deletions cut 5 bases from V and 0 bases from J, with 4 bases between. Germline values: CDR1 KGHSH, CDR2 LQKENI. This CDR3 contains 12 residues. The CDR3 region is CASSSMNTEAFF. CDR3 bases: TGTGCCAGCTCATCTATGAACACTGAAGCTTTCTTT. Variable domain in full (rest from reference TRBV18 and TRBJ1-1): NAGVMQNPRHLVRRRGQEARLRCSPMKGHSHVYWYRQLPEEGLKFMVYLQKENIIDESGMPKERFSAEFPKEGPSILRIQQVVRGDSAAYFCASSSMNTEAFFGQGTRLTVV.

The DNA of the CDR3 is TGTGCCTGGAGTGTTCCGACCGGTTTGGGTGAAAAACTGTTTTTT. It is translated as CAWSVPTGLGEKLFF. V is TRBV30 and J is TRBJ1-4; no clear D gene. This CDR3 has 15 residues. The germline gives CDR1 GTSNPN, CDR2 SVGIG (reference sequence). The germline V and J ends were trimmed by 0 bases and 7 bases, with 15 bases remaining between them. Full variable domain (rest looked up from reference TRBV30 and TRBJ1-4): SQTIHQWPATLVQPVGSPLSLECTVEGTSNPNLYWYRQAAGRGLQLLFYSVGIGQISSEVPQNLSASRPQDRQFILSSKKLLLSDSGFYLCAWSVPTGLGEKLFFGSGTQLSVL.

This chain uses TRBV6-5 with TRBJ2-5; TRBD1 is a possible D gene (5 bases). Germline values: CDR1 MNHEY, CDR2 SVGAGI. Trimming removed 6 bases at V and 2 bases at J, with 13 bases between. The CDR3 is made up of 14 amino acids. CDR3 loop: CASRKRQLQETQYF. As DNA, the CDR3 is TGTGCCAGCAGAAAGAGACAGCTTCAAGAGACCCAGTACTTC.

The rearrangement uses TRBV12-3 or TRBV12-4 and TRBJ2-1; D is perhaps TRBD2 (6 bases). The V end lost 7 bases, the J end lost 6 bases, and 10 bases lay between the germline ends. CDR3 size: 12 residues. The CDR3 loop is CASTGGPNEQFF. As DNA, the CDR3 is TGTGCCAGCACCGGAGGGCCCAATGAGCAGTTCTTC.